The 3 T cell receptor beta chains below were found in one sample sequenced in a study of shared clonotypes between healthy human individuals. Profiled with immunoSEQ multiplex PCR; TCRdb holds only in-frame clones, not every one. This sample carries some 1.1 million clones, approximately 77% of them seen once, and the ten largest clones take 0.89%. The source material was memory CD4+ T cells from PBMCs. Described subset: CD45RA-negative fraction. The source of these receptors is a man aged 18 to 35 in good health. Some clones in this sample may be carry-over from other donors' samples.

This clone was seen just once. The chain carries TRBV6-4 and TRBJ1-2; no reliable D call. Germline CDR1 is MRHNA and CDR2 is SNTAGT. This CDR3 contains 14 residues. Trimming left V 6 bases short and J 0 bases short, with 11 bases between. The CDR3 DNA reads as TGTGCCAGCAGCCCCGACTGGGCTAACTATGGCTACACCTTC. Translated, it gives CASSPDWANYGYTF.

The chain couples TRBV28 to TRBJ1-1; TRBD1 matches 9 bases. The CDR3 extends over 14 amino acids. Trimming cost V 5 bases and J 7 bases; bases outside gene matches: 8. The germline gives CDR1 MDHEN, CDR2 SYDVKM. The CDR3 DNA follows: TGTGCCAGCAGTGCCGGTGGGACAGGGTTTGAAGCTTTCTTT. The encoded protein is CASSAGGTGFEAFF.

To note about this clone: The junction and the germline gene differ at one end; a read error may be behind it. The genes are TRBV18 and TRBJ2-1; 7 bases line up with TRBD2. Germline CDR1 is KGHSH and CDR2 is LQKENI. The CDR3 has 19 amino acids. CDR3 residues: CASSPIILAAGVSYNEQFF. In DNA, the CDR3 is TGTGCCAGTTCACCGATAATCCTTGCGGCGGGAGTCTCCTACAATGAGCAGTTCTTC.